The 26 T cell receptor beta chains below were found in one sample sequenced in a study of CD8 T cells in Susac syndrome (dated by TCRdb to the late 2010s). The library was built by means of the immunoSEQ multiplex PCR assay. RNA was extracted using the RNeasy kit, and about 0.45 to 1 microgram was reverse transcribed with random hexamers. The public sequencing data were trimmed at Q25 with fastp and processed into clonotypes with MiXCR by TCRdb, which kept only in-frame beta chains. Here each entry gathers all rows of one CDR3 protein and keeps the most common genes and DNA. The sample table holds about 210,000 distinct CDR3 sequences, of which roughly 94% were seen once. Around 0.076% of the sample lies in the top ten. Sequenced sample: CD4+ T cells from PBMCs. Receptor source: a human donor with multiple sclerosis.

CDR3 DNA sequence: TGTGCCAGCAGCCCAGATAATCGTCAGCCCCAGCATTTT. It codes for CASSPDNRQPQHF. The chain has TRBV4-2 and TRBJ1-5; unclear D gene. CDR1 is LGHNA and CDR2 is YNFKEQ in the germline V gene. The length of the CDR3 is 13 residues. Trimming took 4 bases from V and 6 from J, leaving 10 bases between them.

CDR3 nucleotide sequence: TGTGCCAGCAGCCAAGGGCAGGGGGACAATTCACCCCTCCACTTT. This encodes CASSQGQGDNSPLHF. The rearrangement uses TRBV3-1 and TRBJ1-6; 7 bases align to TRBD1. The CDR3 extends over 15 amino acids. With V trimmed by 1 base and J by 7 bases, 4 bases remained unmatched. Germline CDR1 is LGHDT and CDR2 is YNNKEL (reference sequence).

This clonotype was seen only once. The rearrangement uses TRBV12-5 and TRBJ2-7; no definite D call. V was cut by 1 base and J by 3 bases, with 1 base left in between. Per germline, CDR1 LGHNT and CDR2 FRNRAP. The CDR3 is 11 residues long. CDR3 nucleotides: TGTGCTAGTGGTTTGGGCTACGAGCAGTACTTC. This gives the protein CASGLGYEQYF.

V usage is TRBV9 and J usage is TRBJ2-6, with TRBD1 identical over 10 bases. CDR3 length equals 17 residues. Germline assignment: CDR1 SGDLS and CDR2 YYNGEE. J was trimmed by 0 bases and V by 3 bases; bases with no gene match: 3. DNA for the CDR3: TGTGCCAGCAGCGAGACAGGGGGCAGCTCTGGGGCCAACGTCCTGACTTTC. Translating it yields CASSETGGSSGANVLTF.

This clonotype was seen just once. V usage is TRBV5-1 and J usage is TRBJ2-5; D is possibly TRBD1 or TRBD2 (7 bases each). Germline loops: CDR1 SGHRS, CDR2 YFSETQ. The length of the CDR3 is 16 residues. V shed 0 bases and J shed 5 bases, with 17 bases lying between them. CDR3 amino acids: CASSLGDRQGGETQYF. DNA of the CDR3: TGCGCCAGCAGCTTGGGGGATCGACAGGGAGGGGAGACCCAGTACTTC.

The chain is built from TRBV2 and TRBJ2-1; no reliable D call. Trimming took off 6 bases at V and 4 bases at J, with 13 bases between the two ends. Germline V gives CDR1 SNHLY, CDR2 FYNNEI. This CDR3 region has 14 residues. The CDR3 DNA reads TGTGCCAGCAGGCTAGAGGATCCGTACAATGAGCAGTTCTTC. Amino acid sequence: CASRLEDPYNEQFF.

The rearrangement joins TRBV12-3 or TRBV12-4 to TRBJ2-1, with D possibly TRBD1 on 5 matching bases. V was pared by 8 bases and J by 3 bases, with 14 bases between. CDR3 length equals 14 residues. The CDR3 sequence: CASGPRAVYNEQFF. The CDR3 nucleotides read TGTGCCAGCGGCCCCAGGGCAGTCTACAATGAGCAGTTCTTC.

V and J are TRBV5-6 and TRBJ2-5, with D unresolved. Trimming left V 0 bases short and J 4 bases short, with 10 bases between. CDR1 SGHDT and CDR2 YYEEEE come from the germline V gene. The CDR3 has 14 amino acids. The CDR3 loop reads CASSLAVGRETQYF. The CDR3, as DNA: TGTGCCAGCAGCTTGGCCGTAGGTCGAGAGACCCAGTACTTC.

The rearrangement uses TRBV2 and TRBJ2-7; D is possibly TRBD2 (7 bases). The germline V and J ends were trimmed by 6 bases and 6 bases, with 18 bases remaining between them. CDR1 and CDR2 from the germline V gene are SNHLY and FYNNEI. This CDR3 region has 14 residues. CDR3 DNA: TGTGCCAGCAGCTGGTGGGGGGGCCGGGGCGAGCAGTACGTC. Its protein product is CASSWWGGRGEQYV.

V usage is TRBV20-1 and J usage is TRBJ2-5, with 11 bases fitting TRBD2. J lost 5 bases, V lost 4 bases, and 9 bases had no gene match. CDR1 and CDR2 from the germline V gene are DFQATT and SNEGSKA (reference sequence). This CDR3 has 15 residues. As DNA, the CDR3 is TGCAGTGCTACGTCCGGGACTAGCGGAGGGGAGACCCAGTACTTC. Protein sequence: CSATSGTSGGETQYF.

This rearrangement joins TRBV29-1 to TRBJ2-4, with a tentative D call TRBD1 (6 bases). Germline V lookup: CDR1 SQVTM, CDR2 ANQGSEA. The CDR3 loop spans 10 amino acids. Trimming stripped 5 bases from V and 13 bases from J, with 12 bases between. CDR3 loop: CSVRSTGQYF. For the CDR3, the DNA is TGCAGCGTTCGATCTACAGGGCAGTACTTC.

This chain joins TRBV9 and TRBJ1-1; 7 positions agree with TRBD1. The CDR3 extends over 15 amino acids. CDR1 is SGDLS, CDR2 YYNGEE, per germline. Trimming removed 0 bases from V and 5 bases from J; junction bases left unmatched: 7. CDR3 DNA sequence: TGTGCCAGCAGCGTAGGGGACAGCCGGGCGACTGAAGCTTTCTTT. Protein sequence: CASSVGDSRATEAFF.

This clonotype came up once. The chain employs TRBV19 and TRBJ1-4; TRBD1 matches at 10 bases. J was trimmed by 2 bases and V by 4 bases; bases with no gene match: 4. Germline CDR1 is LNHDA and CDR2 is SQIVND (reference sequence). The CDR3 runs 16 residues. Written as DNA, the CDR3 is TGTGCCAGTAGTACGGGACAGGGGCGGACTAATGAAAAACTGTTTTTT. Translating gives CASSTGQGRTNEKLFF. The complete variable domain, with remaining parts taken from reference TRBV19 and TRBJ1-4, reads DGGITQSPKYLFRKEGQNVTLSCEQNLNHDAMYWYRQDPGQGLRLIYYSQIVNDFQKGDIAEGYSVSREKKESFPLTVTSAQKNPTAFYLCASSTGQGRTNEKLFFGSGTQLSVL.

This clonotype was seen a single time. CDR3 residues: CASSSGQENSPLHF. DNA of the CDR3: TGTGCCAGCAGTTCGGGACAGGAGAATTCACCCCTCCACTTT. This sequence joins TRBV6-5 and TRBJ1-6; 8 bases fit TRBD1. The CDR3 runs 14 residues. Trimming cost V 4 bases and J 7 bases; bases outside gene matches: 3. Germline assignment: CDR1 MNHEY and CDR2 SVGAGI.

The J gene is TRBJ1-2, the V gene TRBV29-1; D unclear. Trimming left V 3 bases short and J 9 bases short, with 17 bases between. The CDR3 extends over 13 amino acids. Germline CDR1 SQVTM, CDR2 ANQGSEA. The CDR3 spells CSVDRPFLGSYTF. CDR3 DNA: TGCAGCGTTGATAGGCCTTTCCTGGGAAGCTACACCTTC. The whole variable domain, remainder taken from reference TRBV29-1 and TRBJ1-2, is SAVISQKPSRDICQRGTSLTIQCQVDSQVTMMFWYRQQPGQSLTLIATANQGSEATYESGFVIDKFPISRPNLTFSTLTVSNMSPEDSSIYLCSVDRPFLGSYTFGSGTRLTVV.

This clonotype was found once. This chain uses TRBV12-3 or TRBV12-4 with TRBJ2-7, with D uncertain. This CDR3 spans 12 amino acids. The V end was cut by 1 base, the J end by 3 bases, with 4 bases between. The CDR3 region is CASSLVHYEQYF. The CDR3 DNA reads TGTGCCAGCAGTTTAGTCCACTACGAGCAGTACTTC.

The chain couples TRBV29-1 to TRBJ2-1, with 8 bases identical to TRBD2. Germline-derived CDR1 and CDR2 are SQVTM and ANQGSEA. The CDR3 has 15 residues. V lost 6 bases, J lost 4 bases, and 11 bases stayed unmatched. The CDR3 reads CSVLPPGGKYNEQFF. The CDR3 DNA reads TGCAGCGTCCTGCCCCCGGGGGGGAAGTACAATGAGCAGTTCTTC.

The V and J genes are TRBV7-2 and TRBJ2-5; 9 bases are a match to TRBD2. The CDR3 runs 17 residues. CDR1 is SGHTA and CDR2 is FQGNSA in the germline V gene. Trimming cost V 5 bases and J 2 bases; bases outside gene matches: 12. In nucleotides, the CDR3 is TGTGCCAGCAGCCGCCCGGGGCGGGGGGGCCAGCAAGAGACCCAGTACTTC. Encoded protein: CASSRPGRGGQQETQYF. Complete variable domain (other parts from reference TRBV7-2 and TRBJ2-5): GAGVSQSPSNKVTEKGKDVELRCDPISGHTALYWYRQSLGQGLEFLIYFQGNSAPDKSGLPSDRFSAERTGGSVSTLTIQRTQQEDSAVYLCASSRPGRGGQQETQYFGPGTRLLVL.

V and J are TRBV6-6 and TRBJ1-5; D is unresolved. The CDR3 length is 13 residues. Germline V gene lookup returns CDR1 MNHNY and CDR2 SVGAGI (reference sequence). V lost 7 bases and J 0 bases, leaving 7 bases between the germline ends. The CDR3 bases are TGTGCCAGCACGAAGGATAGCAATCAGCCCCAGCATTTT. This sequence encodes CASTKDSNQPQHF.

The chain combines TRBV6-4 with TRBJ2-3; D not certain. Trimming shortened V by 4 bases and J by 1 base, and 12 bases separated the two germline ends. CDR1 and CDR2 (germline): MRHNA, SNTAGT. This CDR3 region has 15 residues. The CDR3: CASSVDRGGTDTQYF. CDR3 nucleotides: TGTGCCAGCAGTGTAGACCGAGGAGGCACAGATACGCAGTATTTT.

The genes are TRBV30 and TRBJ2-5; TRBD1 might be the D (6 bases). The CDR3 runs to 14 residues. Germline CDR1 reads GTSNPN; CDR2 reads SVGIG (reference sequence). The V and J ends lost 5 bases and 2 bases respectively, with 15 bases between them. As DNA, the CDR3 is TGTGCCTGGCAGAGGGGGACCCTACAAGAGACCCAGTACTTC. Its protein is CAWQRGTLQETQYF.

The chain has TRBV7-9 and TRBJ2-1; 7 positions match TRBD2. Unmatched junction bases numbered 8, after V lost 2 bases and J lost 4 bases. The CDR3 length is 16 residues. The germline CDR1 and CDR2 sequences are SEHNR and FQNEAQ (reference sequence). The CDR3 DNA reads as TGTGCCAGCAGCTTAAGGTCGGGGGGACTTTACAATGAGCAGTTCTTC. It yields the protein CASSLRSGGLYNEQFF.

This chain uses TRBV29-1 with TRBJ2-1; TRBD2 matches at 12 bases. Germline CDR1 reads SQVTM; CDR2 reads ANQGSEA. This CDR3 has 13 residues. Trimming cost V 7 bases and J 7 bases; bases outside gene matches: 5. CDR3 loop: CSGTSGGRNEQFF. The CDR3 nucleotides are TGCAGCGGCACTAGCGGGGGGAGGAATGAGCAGTTCTTC.

This clonotype was recorded once. The chain couples TRBV2 to TRBJ1-2; 8 bases line up with TRBD1. V gave up 2 bases and J gave up 6 bases; unmatched junction bases: 11. The CDR3 covers 16 residues. Per germline, CDR1 SNHLY and CDR2 FYNNEI. CDR3 DNA sequence: TGTGCCAGCAGTGAACTTCGGGCAGGGGGCAGGGATGGCTACACCTTC. Its protein product is CASSELRAGGRDGYTF.

J is TRBJ2-3 and V is TRBV20-1; D unclear. The germline V gene encodes CDR1 DFQATT and CDR2 SNEGSKA (reference sequence). The CDR3 is 12 amino acids. The ends were cut back, 2 bases at V and 1 base at J, with 4 bases in the middle. The CDR3 DNA reads as TGCAGTGCTAGAAGCGGCACAGATACGCAGTATTTT. It yields the protein CSARSGTDTQYF.

CDR3 sequence (DNA): TGTGCCAGCAGTTTTCCCATTAATTCACCCCTCCACTTT. It encodes CASSFPINSPLHF. The chain links TRBV28 to TRBJ1-6; D not certain. Trimming stripped 3 bases from V and 6 bases from J, with 6 bases between. Germline CDR1 is MDHEN and CDR2 is SYDVKM. The CDR3 is 13 amino acids. Based on the CDR3 plus reference TRBV28 and TRBJ1-6, the full variable domain is DVKVTQSSRYLVKRTGEKVFLECVQDMDHENMFWYRQDPGLGLRLIYFSYDVKMKEKGDIPEGYSVSREKKERFSLILESASTNQTSMYLCASSFPINSPLHFGNGTRLTVT.